The rows below give T cell receptor beta chains drawn from one sample of a study of cytomegalovirus exposure and HLA in healthy donors. Method: immunoSEQ multiplex PCR; TCRdb's copy keeps in-frame clones and lacks some. Among 140,000 to 150,000 clones listed, nearly 85% were seen once. The sample was PBMCs. These receptors all stem from a male donor in good health and CMV-seronegative. Both conserved end residues are part of each CDR3. Each record gives: clone size, V gene, J gene, D gene, CDR3 length, CDR3 DNA, CDR3 protein. A D gene is named only where the DNA matches it firmly. The listing skips clone size in some rows; elsewhere it reads once, few, many or a size class.

once	TRBV29-1	TRBJ2-1	TRBD2	17	TGCAGCGTTGAAGACCCGGGACTAGCGGGGGACTACAATGAGCAGTTCTTC	CSVEDPGLAGDYNEQFF
.	TRBV18	TRBJ2-3	TRBD2	20	TGTGCCAGCTCACAACCCGCCCATCAAAAGACTAGCGGGGGGTTGGATACGCAGTATTTT	CASSQPAHQKTSGGLDTQYF
few	TRBV19	TRBJ1-1	.	13	TGTGCCAGTAGTATGGGAGAGGCCACTGAAGCTTTCTTT	CASSMGEATEAFF
.	TRBV7-8	TRBJ2-1	.	17	TGTGCCAGCAGCTCGGACAGTTTCCCCACGTTTTACAATGAGCAGTTCTTC	CASSSDSFPTFYNEQFF
.	TRBV5-4	TRBJ1-1	.	13	TGTGCCAGCAGCTTGGCCCTCGACACTGAAGCTTTCTTT	CASSLALDTEAFF
.	TRBV6-5	TRBJ2-3	TRBD1	15	TGTGCCAGCAGTTACGGCACAGGGGGTCTGAATACGCAGTATTTT	CASSYGTGGLNTQYF
.	TRBV9	TRBJ2-2	TRBD2	15	TGTGCCAGCAGCGTAGGGGGGGGGAACACCGGGGAGCTGTTTTTT	CASSVGGGNTGELFF
.	TRBV19	TRBJ2-4	.	17	TGTGCCAGTAGTATATCAGGGGTTGAATGGGGCAAAAACATTCAGTACTTC	CASSISGVEWGKNIQYF
once	TRBV7-2	TRBJ2-5	.	14	TGTGCCAGCAGCTTGTCGCGGTTCCAAGAGACCCAGTACTTC	CASSLSRFQETQYF
few	TRBV27	TRBJ2-5	TRBD1	19	TGTGCCAGCAGTTTTAGACTCCGGGACAGGGGGCGGAGGCTAGGGACCCAGTACTTC	CASSFRLRDRGRRLGTQYF
.	TRBV6-1	TRBJ2-1	TRBD2	15	TGTGCCAGCAGCCGAGGCGGGGGATCCTACAATGAGCAGTTCTTC	CASSRGGGSYNEQFF
.	TRBV5-5	TRBJ1-2	.	15	TGTGCCAGCAGCTTGGCGGCAGGGTCGAGCTATGGCTACACCTTC	CASSLAAGSSYGYTF
.	TRBV28	TRBJ1-5	.	14	TGTGCCAGCAGTTTAGCCCCAGGTGGGCAGCCCCAGCATTTT	CASSLAPGGQPQHF
.	TRBV27	TRBJ2-2	TRBD1	14	TGTGCCAGCAGTGACAGGGGGCGAACCGGGGAGCTGTTTTTT	CASSDRGRTGELFF
.	TRBV21-1	TRBJ2-3	.	17	TGTGCCAGCAGCACCCGCTGGGGGACTACTTACACAGATACGCAGTATTTT	CASSTRWGTTYTDTQYF
.	TRBV7-2	TRBJ2-7	.	14	TGTGCCAGCAGCGTAAGTCTAGAGACCTACGAGCAGTACTTC	CASSVSLETYEQYF
.	TRBV16	TRBJ1-1	TRBD1	13	TGTGCCAGCAGCCAATTCCCGACAGGGCGAGCTTTCTTT	CASSQFPTGRAFF
.	TRBV11-1	TRBJ1-3	TRBD1	15	TGTGCCAGCAGTCTACAGGGGGCGTCTGGAAACACCATATATTTT	CASSLQGASGNTIYF
.	TRBV7-9	TRBJ2-5	.	14	TGTGCCAGCAGCCGAATTCTAGCGTTGGAGACCCAGTACTTC	CASSRILALETQYF
few	TRBV18	TRBJ1-2	TRBD1	16	TGTGCCAGCTCACCACCCAGGACAGGGAGGGACTATGGCTACACCTTC	CASSPPRTGRDYGYTF
.	TRBV6-5	TRBJ1-2	.	15	TGTGCCAGCAGTTACGGCCAGGATAATCTCTATGGCTACACCTTC	CASSYGQDNLYGYTF
.	TRBV14	TRBJ1-1	.	14	TGTGCCAGCAGCCTCGCCGGGTTGAACACTGAAGCTTTCTTT	CASSLAGLNTEAFF
.	TRBV10-3	TRBJ1-3	TRBD1	16	TGTGCCACCCGACCACCGGGACAGGGTATGGTAAACACCATATATTTT	CATRPPGQGMVNTIYF